This T cell receptor beta chain is drawn from a study of cytomegalovirus exposure and HLA in healthy donors. Study results and caveats: In a later analysis, the majority of CMV-associated beta chains seemingly showed HLA restriction. Sequencing had likely introduced a cluster of highly shared sequence variants as an artifact.

Nominally healthy donors were sampled, though unrecorded immune exposures were likely. Per germline, CDR1 SGHRS and CDR2 YFSETQ. V was pared by 4 bases and J by 1 base, with 11 bases between. CDR3 length equals 14 residues. Note on this clone: Its antigen is not identified.

Primers for the PCR totalled 60 Vbeta and 13 Jbeta. Here immunoSEQ multiplex PCR was the method, and the copy in TCRdb shows in-frame clones only, minus some. The sample contains about 130,000 clones, about 80% of which appear only once. The sequenced sample consisted of PBMCs. V and J are TRBV5-1 and TRBJ1-1, with D uncertain. The source of this sequence is a girl aged 2 to 10 in good health and CMV-seronegative. Here the CDR3 DNA reads TGCGCCAGCAGCCCGGAGGAAGGGAACACTGAAGCTTTCTTT. This gives the protein CASSPEEGNTEAFF.